The next 9 T cell receptor beta chains were all read from a single sample in a study of spatial heterogeneity in lung cancer. These TCRs are of unknown antigen specificity. Study-wide findings and caveats: It was found that expanded intratumoral alpha and beta TCR counts tracked tumor mutation counts.

Time point specified: sample taken at primary tumor resection. TCRdb itself ran the 5' RACE reads through MiXCR, one entry per CDR3 protein. Among 18,000 or so distinct CDR3 sequences, almost 6% were seen once, and the ten largest hold over 9%. This sample comprised lung tumor tissue, obtained at surgery. The receptor source for this set is a female donor with early-stage non-small cell lung cancer.

This clonotype was detected many times. This beta chain is an off-target read within a library intended for alpha chains, so its frequency means little. The chain links TRBV27 to TRBJ1-6; D is possibly TRBD1 (5 bases). The CDR3 is 16 amino acids. The ends were cut back, 2 bases at V and 10 bases at J, with 18 bases in the middle. Germline assignment: CDR1 MNHEY and CDR2 SMNVEV (reference sequence). The CDR3 DNA reads TGTGCCAGCAGTTTAAATTTCGGAGAGTACAGGTCACCCCTCCACTTT. It yields the protein CASSLNFGEYRSPLHF.

Note on this clonotype: This beta chain is a stray sequence in a library constructed for alpha chains; its clone size is not meaningful. The chain joins TRBV5-1 to TRBJ2-7, with 9 bases that match TRBD1. With 3 bases clipped from V and 5 bases from J, the junction kept 6 bases outside the gene matches. This CDR3 region has 14 residues. Germline V gene data show CDR1 as SGHRS and CDR2 as YFSETQ. The CDR3 here is CASSSRTGVDEQYF. The CDR3 DNA sequence: TGCGCCAGCAGCTCTCGGACAGGGGTCGACGAGCAGTACTTC.

This clonotype showed up many times. The library was prepared for alpha chains; this beta chain is a stray read, so its frequency means little. J is TRBJ1-5 and V is TRBV10-3; possible D gene TRBD1, 6 bases. The CDR3 is made up of 13 amino acids. Germline values: CDR1 ENHRY, CDR2 SYGVKD. Between the trimmed V and J ends, which lost 6 bases and 5 bases, there was a span of 11 bases. The CDR3 spells CAISLGGDQPQHF. The CDR3 nucleotides read TGTGCCATCAGCCTAGGGGGGGATCAGCCCCAGCATTTT.

By its share, this clonotype is medium-sized. For a library built for alpha chains, this beta chain is a stray read; little rests on its size. V is TRBV14 and J is TRBJ2-3, with D tentatively TRBD2 (6 bases). The CDR3 spans 17 residues. V was trimmed by 0 bases and J by 1 base, leaving 14 bases between them. CDR1 and CDR2 from the germline V gene are SGHDN and FVKESK. CDR3 in amino acids: CASSQDLGGVRTDTQYF. For the CDR3, the DNA is TGTGCCAGCAGCCAAGATCTGGGGGGAGTTCGCACAGATACGCAGTATTTT.

This clonotype was seen ten or more times. This beta chain is an off-target read within a library intended for alpha chains, so its frequency means little. In DNA form, the CDR3 reads TGTGCCAGCACCAAGACTAGCGGGCAATCCTACAATGAGCAGTTCTTC. Encoded protein: CASTKTSGQSYNEQFF. The rearrangement uses TRBV4-2 and TRBJ2-1; 10 bases map to TRBD2. This CDR3 contains 16 residues. V dropped 7 bases and J dropped 1; count of bases not matched to a gene: 7. The germline CDR1 and CDR2 sequences are LGHNA and YNFKEQ.

This clonotype showed up many times. A library made for alpha chains picked up this beta chain off target, so its size means little. This sequence joins TRBV27 and TRBJ2-7; D is uncertain. The CDR3 contains 13 residues. V lost 5 bases to trimming and J lost 1 base, with 9 bases between them. Germline V gene data show CDR1 as MNHEY and CDR2 as SMNVEV (reference sequence). The CDR3 region has the DNA TGTGCCAGCAGTCCCCGTCTTTCCTACGAGCAGTACTTC. This gives the protein CASSPRLSYEQYF.

This clonotype showed up many times. Since it is a stray read in a library aimed at alpha chains, this beta chain has a size that is not meaningful. This chain joins TRBV15 and TRBJ2-1; 10 bases agree with TRBD2. The length of the CDR3 is 18 residues. After removal of 1 base from V and 2 bases from J, the junction contained 8 bases not matched to a gene. Germline V CDR1 and CDR2: LNHNV, YYDKDF (reference sequence). The CDR3 sequence: CATSRVGSSGRTYNEQFF. The DNA of the CDR3 is TGTGCCACCAGCAGAGTGGGGAGTAGCGGGAGGACCTACAATGAGCAGTTCTTC.

This clonotype was found a few times. With the library built for alpha chains, this beta chain is off target and its frequency is not meaningful. The chain joins TRBV12-3 or TRBV12-4 to TRBJ2-1, with a tentative D call TRBD2 (6 bases). Trimming took off 8 bases at V and 8 bases at J, with 16 bases between the two ends. CDR3 length: 13 residues. CDR3 region: CASQDGPGDEQFF. In nucleotides, the CDR3 is TGTGCCAGCCAAGATGGGCCGGGGGATGAGCAGTTCTTC.

This clonotype was recorded at least ten times. A library made for alpha chains picked up this beta chain off target, so its size means little. The chain combines TRBV13 with TRBJ2-2; 13 nucleotides align to TRBD2. The CDR3 is made up of 16 amino acids. Trimming took 4 bases from V and 6 from J; bases not matched to a gene: 5. CDR1 PRHDT and CDR2 FYEKMQ come from the germline V gene (reference sequence). CDR3 amino acids: CASSWTSGRIAGELFF. The DNA for the CDR3 is TGTGCCAGCAGCTGGACTAGCGGGAGAATTGCCGGGGAGCTGTTTTTT.